Below, 24 T cell receptor beta chains from the same sample are listed, as sequenced in a study of T cells in Graves' hyperthyroidism and ophthalmopathy. From RNA transcripts, TCR beta CDR3 regions were amplified. In the first-round RT-PCR of the TCR CDR3, the HTBI primer set was used. TCRdb itself ran the multiplex PCR reads through MiXCR, one entry per CDR3 protein. The table lists about 360,000 distinct CDR3 sequences, less than 20% of them singletons. Sequencing was performed on blood. The source is a woman aged 18 to 35 with Graves' hyperthyroidism that later progressed to Graves' ophthalmopathy.

The table lists this clonotype with many counts. The rearrangement joins TRBV11-2 to TRBJ2-1, with D perhaps given as TRBD1 or TRBD2 (5 bases each). The CDR3 loop spans 14 amino acids. In germline, CDR1 is SGHAT, CDR2 FQNNGV. Trimming shortened V by 3 bases and J by 10 bases, and 16 bases separated the two germline ends. For the CDR3, the DNA is TGTGCCAGCAGCTTTAGTACGATTGGGACCGAGCAGTTCTTC. It specifies CASSFSTIGTEQFF.

The chain employs TRBV15 and TRBJ1-5; D is undetermined. The germline CDR1 and CDR2 sequences are LNHNV and YYDKDF (reference sequence). This CDR3 is 16 amino acids long. V lost 1 base to trimming and J lost 2 bases, with 12 bases between them. CDR3 sequence (DNA): TGTGCCACCAGCAGAGTAGATAGGAGGGGCAATCAGCCCCAGCATTTT. Amino acid sequence: CATSRVDRRGNQPQHF.

Many counts were recorded for this clonotype. The J gene is TRBJ2-5, the V gene TRBV11-2; 12 positions match TRBD2. The germline V gene has CDR1 SGHAT and CDR2 FQNNGV. The CDR3 consists of 16 residues. Trimming at V came to 5 bases and at J to 1 base, leaving 5 bases not matched to a gene. This CDR3 reads CASSPGLAGTQETQYF. The CDR3 coding sequence is TGTGCCAGCAGCCCGGGACTAGCGGGCACCCAAGAGACCCAGTACTTC.

The chain employs TRBV7-9 and TRBJ2-1; tentative D call: TRBD2 (6 bases). This CDR3 is built from 18 residues. Between the trimmed V and J ends, which lost 4 bases and 3 bases, there was a span of 22 bases. The germline V gene encodes CDR1 SEHNR and CDR2 FQNEAQ (reference sequence). CDR3 DNA: TGTGCCAGCAGCTCTGAAATCGTAAACGCGGGACTCTACAATGAGCAGTTCTTC. Its protein product is CASSSEIVNAGLYNEQFF. Together with reference TRBV7-9 and TRBJ2-1, the CDR3 gives the full variable domain: DTGVSQNPRHKITKRGQNVTFRCDPISEHNRLYWYRQTLGQGPEFLTYFQNEAQLEKSRLLSDRFSAERPKGSFSTLEIQRTEQGDSAMYLCASSSEIVNAGLYNEQFFGPGTRLTVL.

The rearrangement uses TRBV7-9 and TRBJ2-7; D is ambiguous. The germline V gene has CDR1 SEHNR and CDR2 FQNEAQ (reference sequence). The CDR3 contains 14 residues. The V end lost 0 bases, the J end lost 7 bases, and 13 bases lay between the germline ends. The CDR3 reads CASSLAGPKGEQYF. The DNA of the CDR3 is TGTGCCAGCAGCTTAGCTGGACCCAAGGGAGAGCAGTACTTC.

The chain joins TRBV13 to TRBJ2-4, with 13 bases identical to TRBD2. Trimming took 3 bases from V and 8 from J; bases not matched to a gene: 4. The CDR3 is 15 amino acids. CDR1 is PRHDT, CDR2 FYEKMQ, per germline (reference sequence). The CDR3: CASSFGTSGNDIQYF. The CDR3 nucleotides are TGTGCCAGCAGCTTCGGGACTAGCGGGAATGACATTCAGTACTTC.

This clonotype has a count of ten or more. The chain carries TRBV11-2 and TRBJ2-7, with TRBD1 as a possible D gene (6 bases). The V end was cut by 5 bases, the J end by 3 bases, with 11 bases between. CDR1 and CDR2 (germline): SGHAT, FQNNGV. The CDR3 length is 13 residues. The CDR3 nucleotides read TGTGCCAGCAGCACCGGGACAATCTACGAGCAGTACTTC. Translated: CASSTGTIYEQYF.

In its sample, this clonotype was seen many times. The chain uses TRBV7-2 and TRBJ2-3; D unclear. The CDR3 is made up of 12 amino acids. Germline CDR1 is SGHTA and CDR2 is FQGNSA. Between the trimmed V and J ends, which lost 9 bases and 1 base, there was a span of 8 bases. CDR3 nucleotides: TGTGCCAGTACACGGGGCACAGATACGCAGTATTTT. It translates to CASTRGTDTQYF.

This clonotype was seen repeatedly, ten times or more. This rearrangement joins TRBV6-1 to TRBJ2-1; D not resolved. Looked up from germline, CDR1 is MNHNS and CDR2 is SASEGT. The CDR3 extends over 11 amino acids. The V gene lost 5 bases and the J gene lost 10 bases, with 9 bases spanning the gap. CDR3 nucleotides: TGTGCCAGCAGTCCCCCGGTAGAGCAGTTCTTC. It codes for CASSPPVEQFF.

This clonotype has only a few counts. J is TRBJ2-5 and V is TRBV6-2 or TRBV6-3; D is perhaps TRBD1 (6 bases). Germline V gives CDR1 MNHEY, CDR2 SVGEGT. The CDR3 consists of 15 residues. The V and J ends lost 6 bases and 7 bases respectively, with 21 bases between them. Here the CDR3 DNA reads TGTGCCAGCAGAACAGGGTCGGAGAGGAAAGGGACCCAGTACTTC. It encodes CASRTGSERKGTQYF.

This clonotype turned up a few times. J is TRBJ1-5 and V is TRBV28, with 8 positions matching TRBD1. The CDR3 contains 14 residues. Per germline, CDR1 MDHEN and CDR2 SYDVKM. The V and J ends lost 2 bases and 7 bases, in that order; junction bases with no gene match: 4. The CDR3 loop is CASSLGQGWQPQHF. The CDR3 coding sequence is TGTGCCAGCAGTTTAGGACAGGGCTGGCAGCCCCAGCATTTT.

This clonotype was counted many times. This chain uses TRBV20-1 with TRBJ2-1; 12 bases line up with TRBD2. Trimming cost V 0 bases and J 1 base; bases outside gene matches: 10. The CDR3 consists of 19 residues. Per the germline V gene, CDR1 is DFQATT and CDR2 is SNEGSKA (reference sequence). CDR3 in DNA: TGCAGTGCTAGAGATCCGCTAGCGGGAGGGTCCAGGTCCTACAATGAGCAGTTCTTC. Translated, it gives CSARDPLAGGSRSYNEQFF.

The chain is built from TRBV10-3 and TRBJ1-5, with unresolved D. Germline V CDR1 and CDR2: ENHRY, SYGVKD. V lost 2 bases and J lost 6, with 2 bases in between. CDR3 length: 11 amino acids. Here the CDR3 reads CAISEGQPQHF. As DNA, the CDR3 is TGTGCCATCAGTGAGGGTCAGCCCCAGCATTTT.

The chain joins TRBV28 to TRBJ2-7, with TRBD2 identical over 7 bases. Germline V CDR1 and CDR2: MDHEN, SYDVKM. The junction had 6 bases not matched to a gene; V was cut back by 1 base and J by 3 bases. The CDR3 runs 15 residues. The CDR3 region is CASSLFGGSFYEQYF. In DNA, the CDR3 is TGTGCCAGCAGTTTATTTGGCGGGAGTTTCTACGAGCAGTACTTC.

There are many counts of this clonotype. J is TRBJ1-2 and V is TRBV5-4; TRBD1 agrees at 9 bases. Trimming cost V 0 bases and J 4 bases; bases outside gene matches: 4. Germline V lookup: CDR1 SGHNT, CDR2 YYREEE (reference sequence). The CDR3 extends over 15 amino acids. The CDR3 nucleotides read TGTGCCAGCAGCTTGGGGGACAGGGACCCCTATGGCTACACCTTC. It yields the protein CASSLGDRDPYGYTF.

On this clonotype itself: A much larger clone sits a single nucleotide away, making a read error possible. The J gene is TRBJ2-7, the V gene TRBV24-1; tentative D call: TRBD2 (5 bases). The V and J ends lost 7 bases and 3 bases respectively, with 21 bases between them. This CDR3 spans 16 amino acids. Per the germline V gene, CDR1 is KGHDR and CDR2 is SFDVKD. CDR3 nucleotides: TGTGCCACCAGGGAATACAGAGGGTACCCACACTACGAGCAGTACTTC. It specifies CATREYRGYPHYEQYF.

This clonotype has at least ten counts. The chain joins TRBV5-1 to TRBJ2-1; 8 nucleotides line up with TRBD2. This CDR3 spans 15 amino acids. V was clipped by 0 bases and J by 7 bases; unmatched bases: 6. Germline CDR1 reads SGHRS; CDR2 reads YFSETQ. CDR3 region: CASSLAGGPKNEQFF. Here the CDR3 DNA reads TGCGCCAGCAGCTTGGCGGGAGGGCCTAAAAATGAGCAGTTCTTC.

This clonotype has ten or more counts. V gene TRBV6-2 or TRBV6-3 combines with J gene TRBJ2-7; D unresolved. CDR1 and CDR2 from the germline V gene are MNHEY and SVGEGT. V lost 10 bases and J 0 bases, leaving 16 bases between the germline ends. The CDR3 loop spans 14 amino acids. Written as DNA, the CDR3 is TGTGCCACTGGGATCACGCCAAGCTCCTACGAGCAGTACTTC. This codes for CATGITPSSYEQYF.

This clonotype was counted ten times or more. This chain connects TRBV7-9 to TRBJ2-3; possible D gene TRBD1, 5 bases. This CDR3 has 15 amino acids. V was trimmed by 1 base and J by 3 bases, leaving 11 bases between them. Germline loops: CDR1 SEHNR, CDR2 FQNEAQ (reference sequence). The CDR3 sequence: CASSLVGKGTDTQYF. CDR3 nucleotides: TGTGCCAGCAGCTTAGTTGGAAAGGGGACAGATACGCAGTATTTT.

To note about this clonotype: Possible read error: a much larger clone is one base away. The V gene is TRBV11-2, the J gene TRBJ2-5; D assignment may be TRBD1 or TRBD2 (5 bases each). The germline CDR1 and CDR2 sequences are SGHAT and FQNNGV. The CDR3 has 13 residues. In nucleotides, the CDR3 is TGTGCCAGCAGCTCTAGGGACGGCCAGACCCTGTACTTC. This codes for CASSSRDGQTLYF.

The chain carries TRBV9 and TRBJ2-5; 9 positions agree with TRBD2. The CDR3 contains 15 residues. CDR1 SGDLS and CDR2 YYNGEE come from the germline V gene. The V segment lost 2 bases and the J segment 2 bases; nucleotides outside the gene matches: 4. The CDR3 DNA is TGTGCCAGCAGCGTCAGCGGGAGGACACAAGAGACCCAGTACTTC. Amino acid sequence: CASSVSGRTQETQYF.

This clonotype was found many times. The chain employs TRBV16 and TRBJ2-5; 8 nucleotides align to TRBD2. The CDR3 is 15 amino acids. Losses at the gene ends were 1 base for V and 1 base for J; bases not matched to a gene: 2. Germline CDR1 is KGHSY and CDR2 is FQNENV. CDR3 coding DNA: TGTGCCAGCAGCCAATTAAGCGGGGGCCAAGAGACCCAGTACTTC. Amino acid sequence: CASSQLSGGQETQYF.

Concerning this clonotype itself: This may come from a read error, since a much larger clone is one base off. The genes are TRBV11-2 and TRBJ2-7; 8 nucleotides align to TRBD2. In germline, CDR1 is SGHAT, CDR2 FQNNGV. CDR3 length: 14 residues. CDR3 region: CASLPPGGPVEPYF. The CDR3 bases are TGTGCCAGTCTCCCTCCGGGAGGGCCGGTCGAGCCGTACTTC.

The table lists this clonotype with a few counts. The rearrangement links TRBV15 to TRBJ2-7; tentatively, D is TRBD1 or TRBD2 (6 bases each). The germline V and J ends were trimmed by 5 bases and 1 base, with 12 bases remaining between them. CDR1 is LNHNV and CDR2 is YYDKDF in the germline V gene (reference sequence). This CDR3 contains 14 residues. The CDR3 bases are TGTGCCACCAGCCGGAGGGACACTTCCTACGAGCAGTACTTC. This translates into CATSRRDTSYEQYF.